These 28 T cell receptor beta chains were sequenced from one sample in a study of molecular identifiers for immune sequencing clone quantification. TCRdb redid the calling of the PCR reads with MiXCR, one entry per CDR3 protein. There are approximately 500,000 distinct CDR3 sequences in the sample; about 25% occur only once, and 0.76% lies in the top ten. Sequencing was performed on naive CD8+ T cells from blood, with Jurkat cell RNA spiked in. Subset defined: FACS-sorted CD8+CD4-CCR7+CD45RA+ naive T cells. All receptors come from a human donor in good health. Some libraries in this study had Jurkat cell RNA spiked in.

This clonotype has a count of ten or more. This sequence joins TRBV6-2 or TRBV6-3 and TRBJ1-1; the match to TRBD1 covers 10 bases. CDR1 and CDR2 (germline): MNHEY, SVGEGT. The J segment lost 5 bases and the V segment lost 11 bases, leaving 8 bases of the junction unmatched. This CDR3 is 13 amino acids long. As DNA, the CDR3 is TGTGCCGACACGCCGGGACAGGGGACTGAAGCTTTCTTT. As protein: CADTPGQGTEAFF.

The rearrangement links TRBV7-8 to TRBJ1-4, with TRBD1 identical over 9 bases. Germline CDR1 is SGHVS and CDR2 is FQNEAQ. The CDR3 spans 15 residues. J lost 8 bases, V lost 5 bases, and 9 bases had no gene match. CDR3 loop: CASSPGTGFNEKLFF. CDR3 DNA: TGTGCCAGCAGCCCGGGGACAGGGTTTAACGAAAAACTGTTTTTT.

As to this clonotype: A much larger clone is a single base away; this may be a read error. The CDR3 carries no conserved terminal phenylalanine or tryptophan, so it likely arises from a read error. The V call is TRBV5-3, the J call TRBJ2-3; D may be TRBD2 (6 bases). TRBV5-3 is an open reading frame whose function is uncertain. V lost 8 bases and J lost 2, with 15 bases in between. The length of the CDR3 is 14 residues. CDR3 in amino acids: CASSPSGDTDTQYS. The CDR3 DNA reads TGTGCCAGCAGCCCGTCGGGGGACACAGATACGCAGTATTCT.

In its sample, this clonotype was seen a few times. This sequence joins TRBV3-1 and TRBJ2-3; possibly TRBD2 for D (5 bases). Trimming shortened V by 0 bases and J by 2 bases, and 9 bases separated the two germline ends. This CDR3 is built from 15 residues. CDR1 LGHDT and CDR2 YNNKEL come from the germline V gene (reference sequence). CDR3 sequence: CASSQEETNTDTQYF. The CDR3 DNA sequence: TGTGCCAGCAGCCAAGAAGAGACTAACACAGATACGCAGTATTTT.

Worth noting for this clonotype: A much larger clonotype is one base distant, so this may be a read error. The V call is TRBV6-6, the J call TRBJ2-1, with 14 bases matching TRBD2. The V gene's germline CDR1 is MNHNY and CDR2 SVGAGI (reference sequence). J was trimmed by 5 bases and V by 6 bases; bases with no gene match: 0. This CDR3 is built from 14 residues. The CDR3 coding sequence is TGTGCCAGCAGGGGACTAGCGGGGGACAATGAGCAGTTCTTC. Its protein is CASRGLAGDNEQFF.

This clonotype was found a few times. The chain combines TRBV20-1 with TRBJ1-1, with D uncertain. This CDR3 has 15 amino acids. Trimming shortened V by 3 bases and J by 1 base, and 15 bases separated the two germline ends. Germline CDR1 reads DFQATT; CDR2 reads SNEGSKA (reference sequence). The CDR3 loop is CSASKVGSRNTEAFF. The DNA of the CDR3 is TGCAGTGCTAGCAAGGTTGGTTCCAGGAACACTGAAGCTTTCTTT.

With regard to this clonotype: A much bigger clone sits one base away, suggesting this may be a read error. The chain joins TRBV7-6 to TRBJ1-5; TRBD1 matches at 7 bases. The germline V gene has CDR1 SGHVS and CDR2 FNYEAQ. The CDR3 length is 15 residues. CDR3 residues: CASSLTPTGNQLQHF. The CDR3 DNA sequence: TGTGCCAGCAGCTTAACCCCGACAGGGAATCAGCTCCAGCATTTT.

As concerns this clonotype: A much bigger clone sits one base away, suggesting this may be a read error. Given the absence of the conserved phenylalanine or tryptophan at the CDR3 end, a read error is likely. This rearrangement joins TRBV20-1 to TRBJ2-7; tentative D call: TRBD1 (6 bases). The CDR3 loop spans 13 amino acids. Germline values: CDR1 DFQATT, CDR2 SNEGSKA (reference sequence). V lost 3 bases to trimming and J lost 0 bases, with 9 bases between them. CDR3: CSARGTSSYEQYL. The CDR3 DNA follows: TGCAGTGCTAGGGGGACATCCTCCTACGAGCAGTACCTC.

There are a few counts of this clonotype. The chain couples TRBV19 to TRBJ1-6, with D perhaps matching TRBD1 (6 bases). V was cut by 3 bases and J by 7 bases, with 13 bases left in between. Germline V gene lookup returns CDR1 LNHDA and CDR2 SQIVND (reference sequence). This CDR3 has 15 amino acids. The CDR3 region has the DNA TGTGCCAGTAGTATGGGGTCAGGGGTGAATTCACCCCTCCACTTT. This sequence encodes CASSMGSGVNSPLHF.

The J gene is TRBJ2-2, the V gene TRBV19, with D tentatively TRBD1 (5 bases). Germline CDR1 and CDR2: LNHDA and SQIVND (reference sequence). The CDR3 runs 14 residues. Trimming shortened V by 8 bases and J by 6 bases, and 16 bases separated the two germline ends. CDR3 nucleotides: TGTGCCAGTCTTTCCCTTTTGGGGCCCGGGGAGCTGTTTTTT. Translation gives CASLSLLGPGELFF.

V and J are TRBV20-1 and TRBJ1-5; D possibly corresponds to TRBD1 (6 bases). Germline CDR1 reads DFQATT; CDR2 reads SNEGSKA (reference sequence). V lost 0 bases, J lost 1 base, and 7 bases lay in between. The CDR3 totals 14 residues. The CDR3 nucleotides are TGCAGTGCTAGAGAAGGGGGAAGCAATCAGCCCCAGCATTTT. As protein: CSAREGGSNQPQHF.

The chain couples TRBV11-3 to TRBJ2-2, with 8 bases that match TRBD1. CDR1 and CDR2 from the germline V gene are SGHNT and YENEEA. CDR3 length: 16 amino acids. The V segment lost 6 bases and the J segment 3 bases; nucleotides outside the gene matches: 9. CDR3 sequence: CASRSRSTGDTGELFF. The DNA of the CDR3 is TGTGCCAGCAGGTCCAGGTCGACAGGGGACACCGGGGAGCTGTTTTTT.

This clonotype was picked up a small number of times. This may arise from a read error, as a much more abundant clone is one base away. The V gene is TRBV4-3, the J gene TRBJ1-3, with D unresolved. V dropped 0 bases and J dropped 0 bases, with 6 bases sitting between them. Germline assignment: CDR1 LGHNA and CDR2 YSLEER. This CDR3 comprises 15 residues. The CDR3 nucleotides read TGCGCCAGCAGCCAAGATTGGGGCTCTGGAAACACCATATATTTT. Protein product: CASSQDWGSGNTIYF.

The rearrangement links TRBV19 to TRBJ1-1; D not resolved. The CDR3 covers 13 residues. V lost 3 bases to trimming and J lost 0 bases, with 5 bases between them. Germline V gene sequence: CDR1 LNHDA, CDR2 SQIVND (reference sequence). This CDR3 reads CASSIPLNTEAFF. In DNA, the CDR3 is TGTGCCAGTAGTATCCCCCTGAACACTGAAGCTTTCTTT. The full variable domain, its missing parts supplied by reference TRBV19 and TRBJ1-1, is DGGITQSPKYLFRKEGQNVTLSCEQNLNHDAMYWYRQDPGQGLRLIYYSQIVNDFQKGDIAEGYSVSREKKESFPLTVTSAQKNPTAFYLCASSIPLNTEAFFGQGTRLTVV.

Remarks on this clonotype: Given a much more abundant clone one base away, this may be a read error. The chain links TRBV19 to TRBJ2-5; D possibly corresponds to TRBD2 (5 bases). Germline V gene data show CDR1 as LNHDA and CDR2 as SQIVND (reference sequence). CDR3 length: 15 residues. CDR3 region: CASSNPLAPQEPQYF. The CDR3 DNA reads TGTGCCAGTAGCAACCCCCTAGCTCCTCAAGAGCCCCAGTACTTC.

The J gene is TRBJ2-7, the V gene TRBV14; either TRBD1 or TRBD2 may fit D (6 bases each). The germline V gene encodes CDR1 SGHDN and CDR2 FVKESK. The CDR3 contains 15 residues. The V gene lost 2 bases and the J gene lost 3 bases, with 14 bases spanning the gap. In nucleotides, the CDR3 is TGTGCCAGCAGCCAACGGGGGCTGATCGGCTACGAGCAGTACTTC. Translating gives CASSQRGLIGYEQYF. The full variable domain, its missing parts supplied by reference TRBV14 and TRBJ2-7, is EAGVTQFPSHSVIEKGQTVTLRCDPISGHDNLYWYRRVMGKEIKFLLHFVKESKQDESGMPNNRFLAERTGGTYSTLKVQPAELEDSGVYFCASSQRGLIGYEQYFGPGTRLTVT.

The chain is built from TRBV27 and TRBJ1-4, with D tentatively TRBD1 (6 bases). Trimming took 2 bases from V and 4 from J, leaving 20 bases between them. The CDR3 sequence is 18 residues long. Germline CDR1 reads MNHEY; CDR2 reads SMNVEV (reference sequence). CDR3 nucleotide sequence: TGTGCCAGCAGTTTACTGGGGGTTGGGGGGCAGAATAATGAAAAACTGTTTTTT. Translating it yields CASSLLGVGGQNNEKLFF.

CDR3 protein: CASSTRDSGLYNEQFF. The CDR3 region has the DNA TGTGCCAGCAGCACCAGGGACAGTGGACTATACAATGAGCAGTTCTTC. The chain recombines TRBV11-3 with TRBJ2-1; tentative D call: TRBD1 (7 bases). The V gene lost 5 bases and the J gene lost 4 bases, with 18 bases spanning the gap. CDR1 is SGHNT and CDR2 is YENEEA in the germline V gene. The CDR3 covers 16 residues.

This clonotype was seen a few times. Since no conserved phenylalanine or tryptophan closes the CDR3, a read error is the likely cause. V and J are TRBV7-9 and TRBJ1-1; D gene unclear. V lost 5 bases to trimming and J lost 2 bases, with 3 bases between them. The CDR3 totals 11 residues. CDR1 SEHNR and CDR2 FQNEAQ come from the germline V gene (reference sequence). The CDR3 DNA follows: TGTGCCAGCAGCATTAACACTGAAGCTTTCTCT. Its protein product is CASSINTEAFS.

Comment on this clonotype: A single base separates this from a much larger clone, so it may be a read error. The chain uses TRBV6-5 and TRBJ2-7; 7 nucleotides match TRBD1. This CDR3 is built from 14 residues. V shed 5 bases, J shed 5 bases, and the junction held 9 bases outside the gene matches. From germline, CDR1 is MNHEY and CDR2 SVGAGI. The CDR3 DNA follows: TGTGCCAGCAGTGACCTGACAGGGTTCCACGAGCAGTACTTC. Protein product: CASSDLTGFHEQYF.

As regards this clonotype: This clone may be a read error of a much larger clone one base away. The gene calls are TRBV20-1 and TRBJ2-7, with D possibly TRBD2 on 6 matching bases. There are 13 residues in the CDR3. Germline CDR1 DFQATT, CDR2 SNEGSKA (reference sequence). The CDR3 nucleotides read TGCAGTGCAAACGGGCGGGATCACTACGCGCAGTACTTC. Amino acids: CSANGRDHYAQYF.

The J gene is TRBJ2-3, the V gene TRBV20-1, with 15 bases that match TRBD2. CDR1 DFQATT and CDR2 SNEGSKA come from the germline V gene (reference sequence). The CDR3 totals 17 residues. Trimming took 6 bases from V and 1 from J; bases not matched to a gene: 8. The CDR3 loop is CSAQYGLAGGGTDTQYF. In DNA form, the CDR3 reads TGCAGTGCGCAGTACGGACTAGCGGGGGGGGGCACAGATACGCAGTATTTT.

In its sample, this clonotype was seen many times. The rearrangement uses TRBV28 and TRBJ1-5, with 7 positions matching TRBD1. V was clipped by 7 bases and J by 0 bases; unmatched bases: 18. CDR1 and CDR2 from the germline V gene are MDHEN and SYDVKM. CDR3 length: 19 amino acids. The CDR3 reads CASKKSGGTALYSNQPQHF. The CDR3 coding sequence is TGTGCCAGCAAAAAAAGCGGGGGGACAGCTCTCTATAGCAATCAGCCCCAGCATTTT.

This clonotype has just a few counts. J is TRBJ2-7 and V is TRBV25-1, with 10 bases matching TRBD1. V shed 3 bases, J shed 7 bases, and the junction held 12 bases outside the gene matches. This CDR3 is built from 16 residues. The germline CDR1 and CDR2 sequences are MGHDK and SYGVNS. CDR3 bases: TGTGCCAGCAGTGACTGGACAGGGGGGTTTTACGAGGAGCAGTACTTC. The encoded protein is CASSDWTGGFYEEQYF.

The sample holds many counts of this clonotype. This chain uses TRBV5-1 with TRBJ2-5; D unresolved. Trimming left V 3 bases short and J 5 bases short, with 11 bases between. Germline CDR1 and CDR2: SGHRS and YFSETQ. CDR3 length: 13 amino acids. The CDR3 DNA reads TGCGCCAGCAGCTCCCCCCTTCGGGAGACCCAGTACTTC. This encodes CASSSPLRETQYF.

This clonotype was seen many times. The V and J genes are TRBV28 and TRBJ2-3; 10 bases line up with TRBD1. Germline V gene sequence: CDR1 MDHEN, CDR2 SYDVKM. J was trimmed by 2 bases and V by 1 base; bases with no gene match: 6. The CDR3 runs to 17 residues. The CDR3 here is CASSLYWDRGDTDTQYF. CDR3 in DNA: TGTGCCAGCAGTTTATATTGGGACAGGGGTGACACAGATACGCAGTATTTT.

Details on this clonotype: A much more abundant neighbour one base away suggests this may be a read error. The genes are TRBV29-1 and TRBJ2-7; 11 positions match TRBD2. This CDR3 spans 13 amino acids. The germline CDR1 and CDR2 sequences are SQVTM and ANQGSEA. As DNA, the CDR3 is TGCAGCGTAATAGCGGGAGGGCCGAGGGAGCGGTACTTC. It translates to CSVIAGGPRERYF.

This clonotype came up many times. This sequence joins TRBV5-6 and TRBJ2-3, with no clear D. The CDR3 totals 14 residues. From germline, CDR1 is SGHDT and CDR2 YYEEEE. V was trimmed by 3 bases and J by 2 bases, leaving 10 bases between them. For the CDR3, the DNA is TGTGCCAGCAGCTCTGAAGGATACACAGATACGCAGTATTTT. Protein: CASSSEGYTDTQYF.